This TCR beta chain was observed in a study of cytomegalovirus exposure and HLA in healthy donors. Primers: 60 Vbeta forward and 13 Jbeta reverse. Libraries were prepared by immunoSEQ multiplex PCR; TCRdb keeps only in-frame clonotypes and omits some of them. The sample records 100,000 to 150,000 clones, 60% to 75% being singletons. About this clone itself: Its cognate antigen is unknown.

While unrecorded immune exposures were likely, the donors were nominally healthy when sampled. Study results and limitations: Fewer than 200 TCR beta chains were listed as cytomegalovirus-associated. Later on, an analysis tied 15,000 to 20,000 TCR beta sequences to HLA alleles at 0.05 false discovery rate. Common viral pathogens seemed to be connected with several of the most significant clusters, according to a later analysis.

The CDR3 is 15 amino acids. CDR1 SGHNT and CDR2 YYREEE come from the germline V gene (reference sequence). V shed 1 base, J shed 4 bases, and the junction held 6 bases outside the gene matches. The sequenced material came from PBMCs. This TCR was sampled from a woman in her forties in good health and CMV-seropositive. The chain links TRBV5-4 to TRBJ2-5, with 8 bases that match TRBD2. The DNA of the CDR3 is TGTGCCAGCAGCTTGCACGGGGGGGCCGGAGAGACCCAGTACTTC. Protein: CASSLHGGAGETQYF.